These T cell receptor beta chains were read from a single sample in a study of cytomegalovirus exposure and HLA in healthy donors. TCRdb keeps only in-frame clones here, not all; method: immunoSEQ multiplex PCR. The repertoire holds 210,000 or so clones, with 60% to 85% as singletons. The sequenced sample consisted of PBMCs. The receptor set was obtained from a man aged 35 to 55 in good health and CMV-seronegative. Each CDR3 is given with its conserved first and last residue. The order of the fields is J gene, D gene, V gene, clone size, CDR3 protein, CDR3 DNA. The D gene is left open where the match is weak. Expanded clones get a size class; other rows say once, few or many, or leave the size out.

>TRBJ2-2|TRBD2|TRBV9|NA
CASSGGGGNTGELFF
TGTGCCAGCAGCGGGGGGGGAGGGAACACCGGGGAGCTGTTTTTT
>TRBJ2-1|TRBD2|TRBV7-3|NA
CASSPHTSGVGNEQFF
TGTGCCAGCAGCCCCCACACTAGCGGGGTGGGTAATGAGCAGTTCTTC
>TRBJ1-2|TRBD1|TRBV9|NA
CASSVETGTNYGYTF
TGTGCCAGCAGCGTAGAGACAGGGACCAACTATGGCTACACCTTC
>TRBJ2-1|NA|TRBV27|few
CASRRSSYNEQFF
TGTGCCAGCAGGAGAAGCTCCTACAATGAGCAGTTCTTC
>TRBJ2-1|NA|TRBV27|NA
CASSFAVSSYNEQFF
TGTGCCAGCAGTTTTGCGGTGAGCTCCTACAATGAGCAGTTCTTC
>TRBJ2-7|TRBD1|TRBV10-3|NA
CAISEWDRGHEQYF
TGTGCCATCAGTGAATGGGACAGGGGCCACGAGCAGTACTTC
>TRBJ1-1|NA|TRBV5-1|NA
CASRGDRGSTEAFF
TGCGCCAGCAGGGGAGATAGGGGGAGCACTGAAGCTTTCTTT
>TRBJ2-7|NA|TRBV9|NA
CASSPQTSSYEQYF
TGTGCCAGCAGCCCTCAGACTAGCTCCTACGAGCAGTACTTC
>TRBJ2-2|TRBD2|TRBV11-2|NA
CASSSWTSGNTGELFF
TGTGCCAGCAGCTCCTGGACTAGCGGGAACACCGGGGAGCTGTTTTTT
>TRBJ1-2|TRBD1|TRBV7-8|NA
CASSSGGVANYGYTF
TGTGCCAGCAGTTCAGGGGGCGTAGCTAACTATGGCTACACCTTC
>TRBJ1-4|TRBD1|TRBV15|NA
CATSAERTGNEKLFF
TGTGCCACCAGCGCAGAACGGACAGGGAACGAAAAACTGTTTTTT
>TRBJ2-5|TRBD1|TRBV7-2|NA
CASSLWTGGQETQYF
TGTGCCAGCAGCTTATGGACAGGGGGGCAAGAGACCCAGTACTTC
>TRBJ2-7|TRBD1|TRBV4-1|NA
CASSQSGTGGEQYF
TGCGCCAGCAGCCAATCCGGGACAGGGGGAGAGCAGTACTTC
>TRBJ2-7|NA|TRBV28|NA
CASSLTLDRSTSYEQYF
TGTGCCAGCAGTTTAACTCTTGACAGGTCCACCTCCTACGAGCAGTACTTC
>TRBJ2-5|TRBD1|TRBV25-1|NA
CASSSDRGNIVEAQYF
TGTGCCAGCAGTTCGGACAGGGGTAATATCGTAGAGGCCCAGTACTTC
>TRBJ2-7|NA|TRBV4-1|once
CASSHGRRAYEQYF
TGCGCCAGCAGCCACGGCAGGCGAGCCTACGAGCAGTACTTC
>TRBJ1-5|TRBD1|TRBV5-1|NA
CASSHRPTGEGNQPQHF
TGCGCCAGCAGCCACCGCCCGACAGGGGAAGGCAATCAGCCCCAGCATTTT
>TRBJ2-7|TRBD1|TRBV6-5|NA
CASSTLTGGEQYF
TGTGCCAGCAGTACCTTGACAGGGGGCGAGCAGTACTTC
>TRBJ2-1|NA|TRBV7-2|NA
CASSTAFSSYNEQFF
TGTGCCAGCAGCACAGCCTTTAGCTCCTACAATGAGCAGTTCTTC
>TRBJ2-6|NA|TRBV29-1|NA
CSVGTHQGANVLTF
TGCAGCGTTGGTACCCACCAGGGGGCCAACGTCCTGACTTTC
>TRBJ2-2|NA|TRBV27|once
CASIQGGSGRTGELFF
TGTGCCAGCATCCAGGGGGGCTCGGGTCGAACCGGGGAGCTGTTTTTT
>TRBJ2-2|TRBD2|TRBV7-3|NA
CASSLSGSIGGELFF
TGTGCCAGCAGCTTAAGCGGGAGTATAGGCGGGGAGCTGTTTTTT
>TRBJ2-2|NA|TRBV7-3|few
CASSIGAGELFF
TGTGCCAGCAGCATAGGGGCCGGGGAGCTGTTTTTT
>TRBJ1-1|NA|TRBV30|NA
CAWKERGMNTEAFF
TGTGCCTGGAAAGAAAGGGGTATGAACACTGAAGCTTTCTTT
>TRBJ1-5|TRBD1|TRBV5-8|NA
CASSLMPGQGRQPQHF
TGTGCCAGCAGCTTGATGCCGGGACAGGGAAGGCAGCCCCAGCATTTT
>TRBJ2-3|TRBD2|TRBV4-1|NA
CASSSQYAGGTDTQYF
TGCGCCAGCAGCTCTCAGTATGCGGGAGGGACAGATACGCAGTATTTT
>TRBJ1-1|TRBD1|TRBV7-8|NA
CASSSQITGDPTEAFF
TGTGCCAGCAGCTCCCAAATTACAGGGGATCCCACTGAAGCTTTCTTT
>TRBJ1-1|TRBD1|TRBV18|NA
CASSPMGQGGAEAFF
TGTGCCAGCTCACCTATGGGACAGGGGGGGGCTGAAGCTTTCTTT
>TRBJ2-3|NA|TRBV9|NA
CASSPGLLDTQYF
TGTGCCAGCAGCCCGGGACTGTTAGATACGCAGTATTTT
>TRBJ2-1|NA|TRBV7-3|NA
CASSLYRLAANNEQFF
TGTGCCAGCAGCTTATATAGGCTAGCAGCCAACAATGAGCAGTTCTTC
>TRBJ2-6|NA|TRBV5-1|NA
CASSLGQLSSGANVLTF
TGCGCCAGCAGCTTGGGACAGCTTAGCTCTGGGGCCAACGTCCTGACTTTC
>TRBJ2-5|NA|TRBV7-7|NA
CASSLSVGVSQETQYF
TGTGCCAGCAGCTTAAGTGTGGGAGTAAGCCAAGAGACCCAGTACTTC
>TRBJ1-3|TRBD1|TRBV2|NA
CASTKGQGSGNTIYF
TGTGCCAGCACCAAGGGACAGGGGTCTGGAAACACCATATATTTT
>TRBJ2-7|TRBD2|TRBV27|NA
CASSSPSAGVFEQYF
TGTGCCAGCAGTAGCCCCTCAGCGGGAGTATTCGAGCAGTACTTC
>TRBJ1-2|TRBD1|TRBV18|NA
CATGTGMNWYGYTF
TGTGCCACCGGGACAGGGATGAATTGGTATGGCTACACCTTC
>TRBJ1-3|NA|TRBV28|NA
CASSLGLSGNTIYF
TGTGCCAGCAGTTTGGGGCTCTCCGGAAACACCATATATTTT
>TRBJ1-3|NA|TRBV29-1|NA
CSAPTGPGNTIYF
TGCAGCGCACCGACAGGTCCTGGAAACACCATATATTTT
>TRBJ2-1|TRBD1|TRBV27|NA
CASTLGTAAYNEQFF
TGTGCCAGCACCCTAGGGACAGCGGCCTACAATGAGCAGTTCTTC
>TRBJ2-1|TRBD1|TRBV18|few
CASSPGQGGSKNEQFF
TGTGCCAGCTCACCCGGACAGGGGGGCTCCAAGAATGAGCAGTTCTTC
>TRBJ2-5|TRBD2|TRBV9|NA
CASSPTSGGAWETQYF
TGTGCCAGCAGTCCCACTAGCGGGGGGGCTTGGGAGACCCAGTACTTC
>TRBJ1-2|TRBD1|TRBV5-8|NA
CASSTTGLFGYTF
TGTGCCAGCAGCACGACAGGGTTGTTTGGCTACACCTTC
>TRBJ2-3|NA|TRBV2|NA
CASSEAGGTVATQYF
TGTGCCAGCAGTGAAGCAGGCGGGACCGTTGCTACGCAGTATTTT
>TRBJ2-7|TRBD1|TRBV2|NA
CATTTGGPEQYF
TGTGCCACTACAACAGGGGGCCCCGAGCAGTACTTC
>TRBJ1-1|NA|TRBV27|NA
CASTLRQPKGGYTEAFF
TGTGCCAGCACCCTCAGACAGCCCAAAGGGGGATACACTGAAGCTTTCTTT
>TRBJ1-1|NA|TRBV21-1|few
CASSKGGTLNTEAFF
TGTGCCAGCAGCAAAGGGGGGACATTGAACACTGAAGCTTTCTTT
>TRBJ2-1|TRBD2|TRBV7-2|NA
CASSTWTRRNYNEQFF
TGTGCCAGCAGCACATGGACTAGAAGAAACTACAATGAGCAGTTCTTC
>TRBJ1-2|NA|TRBV7-2|NA
CASTVRRAAGYGYTF
TGTGCCAGCACCGTCCGCAGGGCGGCTGGCTATGGCTACACCTTC
>TRBJ2-7|TRBD1|TRBV2|NA
CASRFDRGDEQYF
TGTGCCAGCAGATTTGACAGGGGCGACGAGCAGTACTTC
>TRBJ2-3|TRBD1|TRBV7-3|NA
CASSRTGGGDTQYF
TGTGCCAGCAGTCGGACAGGGGGGGGAGATACGCAGTATTTT
>TRBJ1-6|NA|TRBV6-5|NA
CASSRQSLGSPLHF
TGTGCCAGCAGCCGACAGTCCTTAGGATCACCCCTCCACTTT
>TRBJ2-1|TRBD2|TRBV11-2|NA
CASSFHPTSAGEQFF
TGTGCCAGCAGCTTCCATCCGACTAGCGCGGGTGAGCAGTTCTTC
>TRBJ2-7|NA|TRBV10-1|NA
CASRGETGERDYEQYF
TGCGCCAGCAGAGGCGAGACAGGAGAGCGAGATTACGAGCAGTACTTC
>TRBJ1-1|NA|TRBV19|few
CASSISPGNTEAFF
TGTGCCAGTAGTATATCCCCGGGGAACACTGAAGCTTTCTTT
>TRBJ2-7|NA|TRBV6-6|NA
CASSSGTSEHEQYF
TGTGCCAGCAGCTCCGGGACTTCAGAGCACGAGCAGTACTTC
>TRBJ1-2|NA|TRBV7-9|NA
CASSAPRDIYGYTF
TGTGCCAGCAGCGCTCCCCGGGACATCTATGGCTACACCTTC
>TRBJ2-3|TRBD1|TRBV29-1|NA
CSGDRGGTDTQYF
TGCAGCGGCGACAGGGGAGGCACAGATACGCAGTATTTT
>TRBJ1-1|NA|TRBV7-2|NA
CASSLGPSGAFF
TGTGCCAGCAGCTTAGGGCCCTCGGGAGCTTTCTTT
>TRBJ2-5|NA|TRBV6-5|NA
CASSNTNLGGETQYF
TGTGCCAGCAGTAACACCAATCTAGGTGGCGAGACCCAGTACTTC
>TRBJ1-5|NA|TRBV25-1|NA
CASSEATGNNQPQHF
TGTGCCAGCAGTGAGGCCACGGGAAACAATCAGCCCCAGCATTTT